This T cell receptor beta chain emerged from a study of post-analysis software for immune sequencing data (dated by TCRdb to 2015 to 2017). In terms of the full investigation: Disease courses on record covered relapsing-remitting, secondary progressive and progressive-relapsing multiple sclerosis, though some patients had no subtype annotation. The multiple sclerosis patient repertoires were compared with 10 to 12 previously published healthy control repertoires from donors aged about 6 to 26 years. A subset of samples was prepared in parallel using single-end sample barcoding, then pooled and co-amplified after Illumina adapter ligation. The full study reports these points: Direct clustering with F measure revealed strong co-clustering of samples prepared in the same batch, which led to a batch-effect correction. The multiple sclerosis patient group was slightly younger than the control group. Multiple sclerosis patients had significantly lower normalized Chao1 diversity than controls, a result that suggests substantial peripheral T-cell clonal expansion. Patients showed significantly higher frequencies than controls for a few TRBV segments, among them TRBV5-6, TRBV5-1 and TRBV20-1.

The CDR3 spans 14 residues, from the cysteine through the phenylalanine. Only the CDR3 part of the read is kept: 42 bases, read in frame from the first base. CDR1 and CDR2 are drawn from the germline V gene (reference sequence): DFQATT, SNEGSKA. Library preparation was by PCR. The data were produced on an Illumina HiSeq 2500. To reduce PCR and sequencing biases, unique molecular identifiers were built into the TCR beta cDNA libraries. Per 1 to 10 million input T cells, around 500,000 cDNA molecules were obtained, such that each molecule approximated one T cell. The same protocol used for the earlier healthy control dataset was applied to prepare and sequence the patient libraries. Within a given batch, samples were prepared together, multiplexed and sequenced on the same HiSeq lane. The authors processed their data as follows. MIGEC handled the raw barcoded reads, throwing out single-read molecular identifier groups before consensus assembly and CDR3 extraction. Clonotype tables were post-analysed with VDJtools, normalizing diversity by down-sampling all datasets to the smallest sample size. Repertoire overlap clustering matched CDR3 amino acid but not nucleotide sequences to correct batch-related cross-sample contamination. TCRdb passed the public sequencing reads through fastp at Q25 and MiXCR, retaining productive beta sequences. Rows with one shared CDR3 protein collapse into an entry with the most common genes and DNA. Here the V and J calls rest on TCRdb's processing, not on the authors' analysis. The sample table holds about 820,000 distinct CDR3 sequences, of which approximately 53% were seen once. The ten largest account for over 4% of the sample.

In the case of this clonotype: This clone's antigen is unknown. No base quality values were provided; no much bigger clone lies one nucleotide off.

TCR beta repertoires were profiled from peripheral blood of 10 to 15 young patients with multiple sclerosis to demonstrate the VDJtools post-analysis software. The multiple sclerosis patients were children and adolescents ranging in age from roughly 6 to 15 years. The sequence was obtained from a girl under 18 with multiple sclerosis. Sequencing used blood. Recombination connected TRBV20-1 to TRBJ2-7, and TRBD2 matches 8 of the central bases. The J call is doubtful: the DNA matches TRBJ2-5 better. CDR3 loop: CSASPGGRRETQYF. The bases read TGCAGTGCTAGCCCGGGAGGGAGGCGGGAGACCCAGTACTTC.